The T cell receptor (beta chain) described here comes from a study of cytomegalovirus exposure and HLA in healthy donors. Regarding this clone: The antigen is unknown.

CDR1 is MNHNS, CDR2 SASEGT, per germline. This CDR3 spans 16 amino acids. Germline trimming cut 4 bases from V and 2 bases from J; bases unmatched to any gene: 10. Regarding the study as a whole: Cytomegalovirus association was listed for approximately 150 TCR beta chains. The Asian-associated ancestry cluster reportedly had fewer N-insertions than the approximately 700-donor mean in a later analysis. TCR beta sequences reportedly predicted the HLA-A and HLA-B alleles of most subjects accurately. Most CMV-associated TCR beta chains were later found to appear HLA-restricted.

The PCR had 60 Vbeta and 13 Jbeta primers. Using immunoSEQ multiplex PCR, the repertoire was profiled, and TCRdb retains in-frame clones only, with some absent. The sample has 100,000 to 150,000 clones, approximately 84% seen once. The chain links TRBV6-1 to TRBJ2-5; 7 positions agree with TRBD1. This clonotype originated in a man younger than 35 in good health and CMV-seropositive. The sample comprised PBMCs. The CDR3 loop reads CASSAKTGLGQETQYF. The CDR3 DNA reads TGTGCCAGCAGTGCAAAGACAGGGCTGGGGCAAGAGACCCAGTACTTC.